The rows below give T cell receptor beta chains drawn from one sample of a study of blood T cell repertoires in COVID-19. Sequencing used immunoSEQ multiplex PCR; TCRdb keeps in-frame clones, though not all of them. This table has some 120,000 clones, roughly 80% appearing once. Sequenced input: peripheral blood. All receptors come from a man in his 70s with acute or convalescent COVID-19. The CDR3 runs from the conserved cysteine through the conserved F or W. A D gene is named only where the DNA matches it firmly. The size entry is marked missing in some rows and otherwise reads once, few, many or a size class.

CASSLVPGGNTGELFF	TGCGCCAGCAGCTTGGTCCCGGGGGGAAACACCGGGGAGCTGTTTTTT	TRBD2	TRBJ2-2	once	TRBV5-1
CASSLAGTGSPNEQFF	TGCGCCAGCAGCTTGGCCGGGACAGGGTCACCCAATGAGCAGTTCTTC	TRBD1	TRBJ2-1	NA	TRBV5-1
CASSFPDRGSGKTVF	TGTGCCAGCAGCTTCCCGGACAGGGGTTCGGGAAAAACTGTTTTT	TRBD1	TRBJ1-4	NA	TRBV11-3
CASSLGQGFNSPLHF	TGTGCCAGCAGTTTAGGACAGGGGTTTAATTCACCCCTCCACTTT	TRBD1	TRBJ1-6	NA	TRBV27
CATSRVYDSPTNEKLFF	TGTGCCACCAGCAGAGTTTATGACAGCCCAACTAATGAAAAACTGTTTTTT	NA	TRBJ1-4	NA	TRBV15
CASSRVGAGGVGDNEQFF	TGCGCCAGCAGCCGCGTCGGAGCGGGGGGGGTCGGTGACAATGAGCAGTTCTTC	TRBD2	TRBJ2-1	NA	TRBV5-1
CASSVTGASGNTIYF	TGTGCCAGCAGCGTTACAGGAGCCTCTGGAAACACCATATATTTT	NA	TRBJ1-3	NA	TRBV9
CASKRGGPSTDTQYF	TGTGCCAGTAAACGGGGGGGCCCTAGCACAGATACGCAGTATTTT	TRBD2	TRBJ2-3	NA	TRBV19
CASSASRTDTQYF	TGCGCCAGCAGTGCTAGTCGCACAGATACGCAGTATTTT	NA	TRBJ2-3	NA	TRBV10-1
CASSQTGRGTEAFF	TGTGCCAGCAGCCAGACCGGTCGCGGGACTGAAGCTTTCTTT	NA	TRBJ1-1	NA	TRBV14
CASSSIANEQFF	TGTGCCAGCAGTTCTATCGCCAATGAGCAGTTCTTC	NA	TRBJ2-1	NA	TRBV6-5
CASSEGRGYEQYF	TGCGCCAGCAGTGAGGGCAGAGGCTACGAGCAGTACTTC	NA	TRBJ2-7	NA	TRBV10-2
CASSIDRGYYGYTF	TGTGCCAGTAGTATAGACAGGGGGTACTATGGCTACACCTTC	TRBD1	TRBJ1-2	NA	TRBV19
CASSQTDSTAFF	TGTGCCAGCAGCCAGACCGACAGTACGGCTTTCTTT	NA	TRBJ1-1	NA	TRBV4-2
CASSPPSTGPNTEAFF	TGTGCCAGCTCACCACCCTCAACAGGTCCGAACACTGAAGCTTTCTTT	NA	TRBJ1-1	NA	TRBV18
CASSQDRVTGGIQYF	TGTGCCAGCAGCCAAGATCGGGTCACAGGCGGCATTCAGTACTTC	NA	TRBJ2-4	NA	TRBV4-2
CASSWRGGSYQETQYF	TGTGCCAGCAGCTGGAGGGGGGGTAGCTACCAAGAGACCCAGTACTTC	NA	TRBJ2-5	NA	TRBV7-8
CASRNRGDQPQHF	TGTGCCAGTAGGAACAGGGGGGATCAGCCCCAGCATTTT	TRBD1	TRBJ1-5	NA	TRBV19
CASSQEGREGNTIYF	TGCGCCAGCAGCCAAGAGGGCAGGGAAGGAAACACCATATATTTT	NA	TRBJ1-3	NA	TRBV4-1
CASSPTLGGTDTQYF	TGTGCCAGTTCCCCCACGCTGGGAGGGACAGATACGCAGTATTTT	TRBD2	TRBJ2-3	NA	TRBV18
CASSGGDNSPLHF	TGCGCCAGCAGTGGGGGAGACAATTCACCCCTCCACTTT	NA	TRBJ1-6	NA	TRBV10-1
CASSTRPGDTQYF	TGTGCCAGCAGCACCCGACCCGGGGATACGCAGTATTTT	NA	TRBJ2-3	few	TRBV7-2
CASSLTGPNEKLFF	TGCGCCAGCAGCTTGACAGGTCCTAATGAAAAACTGTTTTTT	NA	TRBJ1-4	NA	TRBV5-1
CASSYSRQLNTEAFF	TGTGCCAGCAGTTACTCGAGGCAGCTGAACACTGAAGCTTTCTTT	NA	TRBJ1-1	NA	TRBV6-5
CASSYLALAGELFF	TGTGCCAGCAGTTACCTAGCTCTCGCCGGGGAGCTGTTTTTT	NA	TRBJ2-2	NA	TRBV6-6
CASSFGQTGELFF	TGTGCCAGCAGCTTTGGGCAGACCGGGGAGCTGTTTTTT	NA	TRBJ2-2	NA	TRBV7-3
CASSELGRGNSPLHF	TGCGCCAGCAGTGAGTTGGGCAGGGGTAATTCACCCCTCCACTTT	NA	TRBJ1-6	NA	TRBV10-2
CASSNHWAVGGETQYF	TGTGCCAGCAGCAACCACTGGGCGGTCGGAGGGGAGACCCAGTACTTC	NA	TRBJ2-5	NA	TRBV5-6
CASSQVALSLETQYF	TGTGCCAGCAGCCAAGTTGCACTTTCACTGGAGACCCAGTACTTC	NA	TRBJ2-5	NA	TRBV3-1/TRBV3-2
CASSPPSGGQNTGELFF	TGTGCCAGCAGCCCCCCCAGCGGGGGCCAGAACACCGGGGAGCTGTTTTTT	TRBD2	TRBJ2-2	few	TRBV3-1/TRBV3-2
CASSLEIEQFF	TGTGCCAGCAGCTTAGAAATAGAGCAGTTCTTC	NA	TRBJ2-1	NA	TRBV11-2
CASSFPRDRGFVANTEAFF	TGTGCCAGCAGTTTTCCCCGGGACAGGGGATTCGTCGCGAACACTGAAGCTTTCTTT	TRBD1	TRBJ1-1	NA	TRBV28
CASSSGQAPLSYGYTF	TGCGCCAGCAGTTCCGGACAGGCCCCCTTAAGCTATGGCTACACCTTC	TRBD1	TRBJ1-2	few	TRBV5-1
CASSQDPGISQGYTF	TGCGCCAGCAGCCAAGATCCCGGGATATCTCAAGGCTACACCTTC	NA	TRBJ1-2	NA	TRBV4-1
CAWSVQSGGQPQHF	TGTGCCTGGAGTGTTCAGTCGGGGGGGCAGCCCCAGCATTTT	NA	TRBJ1-5	NA	TRBV30